The sequence of this TCR beta chain was determined in a study of blood T cell repertoires in COVID-19. Whole-study context: The United States, Italy and Spain supplied acute and convalescent COVID-19 samples. T cells, B-cell-depleted T cells, or PBMCs supplied cDNA or gDNA.

This clone showed up just a few times. The ends were cut back, 5 bases at V and 0 bases at J, with 9 bases in the middle. Germline loops: CDR1 KGHDR, CDR2 SFDVKD. This CDR3 comprises 14 residues. The authors' processing: How many nucleated cells were present was estimated from reference gene primer amplification. Clones were sequenced by immunoSEQ multiplex PCR, and TCRdb holds only the in-frame ones, with some missing. The V and J calls and clone size are taken from that table; D and trimming were inferred from the DNA. The table shows some 120,000 clones, with approximately 85% occurring only once. This receptor was obtained from a human donor in a cohort sampled during active COVID-19. The V and J genes are TRBV24-1 and TRBJ1-1, with D perhaps matching TRBD1 (5 bases). The sequencing input was peripheral blood. The CDR3 coding sequence is TGTGCCACCAGTGGACCAGGGTTGAACACTGAAGCTTTCTTT. Protein product: CATSGPGLNTEAFF.